This entry lists 25 T cell receptor beta chains sequenced from one sample in a study of cytomegalovirus exposure and HLA in healthy donors. A multiplex PCR was run with 60 Vbeta primers and 13 Jbeta primers. Data came from immunoSEQ multiplex PCR; TCRdb stores just in-frame clones and leaves some out. This repertoire shows about 89,000 clones, about 74% found once; its top ten account for about 4%. Sequencing was carried out using PBMCs. These TCRs come from a man aged 25 to 40 in good health and CMV-seronegative.

The chain employs TRBV19 and TRBJ2-3, with D possibly matching TRBD2 (6 bases). From germline, CDR1 is LNHDA and CDR2 SQIVND (reference sequence). V was cut by 3 bases and J by 3 bases, with 13 bases left in between. There are 15 residues in the CDR3. The DNA of the CDR3 is TGTGCCAGTAGTATTCTAGGCGGGAAGACAGATACGCAGTATTTT. It yields the protein CASSILGGKTDTQYF. Together with reference TRBV19 and TRBJ2-3, the CDR3 gives the full variable domain: DGGITQSPKYLFRKEGQNVTLSCEQNLNHDAMYWYRQDPGQGLRLIYYSQIVNDFQKGDIAEGYSVSREKKESFPLTVTSAQKNPTAFYLCASSILGGKTDTQYFGPGTRLTVL.

With respect to this clone: The junction departs from germline at one end; a sequencing error may be responsible. The same CDR3 also results from other DNA sequences found in this sample. This chain uses TRBV10-2 with TRBJ2-7; no clear D gene. The V gene's germline CDR1 is WSHSY and CDR2 SAAADI. CDR3 size: 14 residues. DNA for the CDR3: TGTGCCAGCAGTTTTACGGTTGAGTCCTACGAGCAGTACTTC. Amino acid sequence: CASSFTVESYEQYF.

This clone has more than one count but fewer than ten. The CDR3 loop is CASSVFYGYTF. The CDR3, as DNA: TGTGCCAGCAGTGTATTCTATGGCTACACCTTC. This chain joins TRBV2 and TRBJ1-2, with D unclear. The CDR3 is 11 amino acids. CDR1 and CDR2 (germline): SNHLY, FYNNEI. The V end lost 4 bases, the J end lost 4 bases, and 4 bases lay between the germline ends.

The rearrangement uses TRBV19 and TRBJ1-1; possible D gene TRBD1, 5 bases. The CDR3 sequence is 15 residues long. V was cut by 7 bases and J by 1 base, with 16 bases left in between. Per germline, CDR1 LNHDA and CDR2 SQIVND (reference sequence). The CDR3 protein is CASTPQVTANTEAFF. The CDR3 coding sequence is TGTGCCAGTACCCCACAAGTGACAGCGAACACTGAAGCTTTCTTT.

The chain carries TRBV7-2 and TRBJ2-4, with TRBD2 identical over 12 bases. The junction had 2 bases not matched to a gene; V was cut back by 2 bases and J by 3 bases. Germline V gene sequence: CDR1 SGHTA, CDR2 FQGNSA. The CDR3 loop spans 16 amino acids. In DNA, the CDR3 is TGTGCCAGCAGCTTACGACTAGCGGGGGTCAAAAACATTCAGTACTTC. Translation gives CASSLRLAGVKNIQYF.

This chain joins TRBV6-1 and TRBJ1-2; 8 bases are a match to TRBD1. V shed 5 bases, J shed 3 bases, and the junction held 5 bases outside the gene matches. The germline CDR1 and CDR2 sequences are MNHNS and SASEGT. The CDR3 length is 14 residues. The CDR3 DNA is TGTGCCAGCAGTCGGCTACAGGGGGACTATGGCTACACCTTC. This gives the protein CASSRLQGDYGYTF.

CDR3 sequence reads: CASSYGTGGTDTQYF. DNA of the CDR3: TGTGCCAGCAGTTACGGGACAGGGGGCACAGATACGCAGTATTTT. The chain joins TRBV6-5 to TRBJ2-3; TRBD1 matches at 10 bases. V lost 2 bases, J lost 1 base, and 0 bases stayed unmatched. The CDR3 length is 15 residues. The germline gives CDR1 MNHEY, CDR2 SVGAGI.

The chain links TRBV7-9 to TRBJ1-1; 9 nucleotides agree with TRBD1. This CDR3 contains 15 residues. Per germline, CDR1 SEHNR and CDR2 FQNEAQ (reference sequence). The V segment lost 5 bases and the J segment 4 bases; nucleotides outside the gene matches: 8. CDR3 in amino acids: CASSGQGTDGTEAFF. DNA of the CDR3: TGTGCCAGCAGCGGACAGGGGACGGATGGCACTGAAGCTTTCTTT. The variable domain in full, with the rest retrieved from reference TRBV7-9 and TRBJ1-1, is DTGVSQNPRHKITKRGQNVTFRCDPISEHNRLYWYRQTLGQGPEFLTYFQNEAQLEKSRLLSDRFSAERPKGSFSTLEIQRTEQGDSAMYLCASSGQGTDGTEAFFGQGTRLTVV.

This clone was recorded only once. The chain joins TRBV28 to TRBJ2-6, with D possibly being TRBD1 (6 bases). CDR1 is MDHEN, CDR2 SYDVKM, per germline. There are 16 residues in the CDR3. Trimming cost V 5 bases and J 4 bases, with 15 bases left between them. The CDR3 nucleotides read TGTGCCAGCAGTCTCCCGACAGGTTCGGGGGCCAACGTCCTGACTTTC. It codes for CASSLPTGSGANVLTF.

This chain uses TRBV27 with TRBJ1-5, with D possibly matching TRBD1 (6 bases). V lost 4 bases and J lost 9, with 10 bases in between. Germline assignment: CDR1 MNHEY and CDR2 SMNVEV (reference sequence). The CDR3 is made up of 12 amino acids. The CDR3 region is CASSSQGLPQHF. The CDR3 nucleotides read TGTGCCAGCAGTTCCCAGGGGCTGCCCCAGCATTTT.

The chain employs TRBV6-1 and TRBJ1-1; TRBD1 is a possible D gene (6 bases). V was shortened by 6 bases and J by 3 bases, with 11 bases between the two germline ends. The CDR3 has 13 residues. The germline CDR1 and CDR2 sequences are MNHNS and SASEGT. This CDR3 reads CASSLGGDTEAFF. DNA for the CDR3: TGTGCCAGCAGCCTAGGGGGGGACACTGAAGCTTTCTTT.

This clone was found once. Compared with germline, one end of the junction differs, possibly owing to a read error. V usage is TRBV7-9 and J usage is TRBJ1-3; weak D call: TRBD1 (5 bases). Germline-derived CDR1 and CDR2 are SEHNR and FQNEAQ (reference sequence). This CDR3 spans 16 amino acids. The CDR3 here is CSSSYIIGGGRNTIYF. CDR3 DNA: TGTTCCAGCAGCTATATAATCGGGGGAGGGCGAAACACCATATATTTT.

This clone was detected only once. This sequence joins TRBV6-1 and TRBJ2-2; D is unresolved. V was pared by 2 bases and J by 0 bases, with 13 bases between. The CDR3 runs to 17 residues. CDR1 is MNHNS, CDR2 SASEGT, per germline. CDR3 DNA sequence: TGTGCCAGCAGTGAACCGTTAATCGTGTCGAACACCGGGGAGCTGTTTTTT. Its protein is CASSEPLIVSNTGELFF.

This sequence joins TRBV19 and TRBJ2-1, with 7 bases identical to TRBD2. The germline CDR1 and CDR2 sequences are LNHDA and SQIVND (reference sequence). CDR3 length: 15 amino acids. Trimming took 6 bases from V and 6 from J; bases not matched to a gene: 11. CDR3 DNA: TGTGCCAGTAGCCTGTATGGCGGGAGTATCAATGAGCAGTTCTTC. Its translation is CASSLYGGSINEQFF.

This clone was detected only a few times. The chain joins TRBV6-1 to TRBJ1-1; TRBD1 aligns across 8 bases. The CDR3 sequence is 14 residues long. The V gene end was trimmed by 10 bases and the J gene end by 4 bases; junction bases not matched to a gene: 11. Germline CDR1 reads MNHNS; CDR2 reads SASEGT. CDR3 nucleotide sequence: TGTGCCACCGAGACAGGGGAATTGGGCACTGAAGCTTTCTTT. It specifies CATETGELGTEAFF.

This clone was counted once. The V gene is TRBV18, the J gene TRBJ1-4, with D hard to call. V shed 3 bases and J shed 7 bases, with 12 bases lying between them. Germline values: CDR1 KGHSH, CDR2 LQKENI. The CDR3 length is 14 residues. Written as DNA, the CDR3 is TGTGCCAGCTCACCGCAGGCGGAGGGTGAAAAACTGTTTTTT. Residues: CASSPQAEGEKLFF.

This chain links TRBV10-3 with TRBJ2-6, with D tentatively TRBD1 (6 bases). CDR3 length: 20 amino acids. V lost 1 base, J lost 4 bases, and 23 bases lay in between. The germline V gene encodes CDR1 ENHRY and CDR2 SYGVKD. The CDR3 loop is CAISEWAKQGGSVGANVLTF. As DNA, the CDR3 is TGTGCCATCAGTGAGTGGGCGAAACAGGGTGGATCTGTAGGGGCCAACGTCCTGACTTTC.

In this sample, this clone turned up once. The chain couples TRBV6-1 to TRBJ1-1; D possibly corresponds to TRBD1 (6 bases). V was clipped by 7 bases and J by 1 base, with 16 bases between them. From germline, CDR1 is MNHNS and CDR2 SASEGT. The CDR3 has 15 residues. CDR3 sequence reads: CASKLQGRSNTEAFF. As DNA, the CDR3 is TGTGCCAGCAAGTTACAGGGCCGATCGAACACTGAAGCTTTCTTT.

The gene calls are TRBV27 and TRBJ2-7, with TRBD1 as a possible D gene (6 bases). The CDR3 totals 13 residues. V was shortened by 5 bases and J by 0 bases, with 8 bases between the two germline ends. In germline, CDR1 is MNHEY, CDR2 SMNVEV (reference sequence). The CDR3 reads CASSRTASYEQYF. CDR3 nucleotide sequence: TGTGCCAGCAGTCGGACAGCCTCCTACGAGCAGTACTTC.

DNA for the CDR3: TGCAGCGTTGAATTCGGGGACAGGGTCCACGAGCAGTACTTC. Translating it yields CSVEFGDRVHEQYF. The chain uses TRBV29-1 and TRBJ2-7; 9 nucleotides align to TRBD1. V dropped 2 bases and J dropped 5; count of bases not matched to a gene: 7. Per the germline V gene, CDR1 is SQVTM and CDR2 is ANQGSEA. The CDR3 runs to 14 residues.

There are a few counts of this clone. The J gene is TRBJ2-3, the V gene TRBV20-1; D gene unclear. Germline CDR1 reads DFQATT; CDR2 reads SNEGSKA (reference sequence). This CDR3 is built from 10 residues. Written as DNA, the CDR3 is TGCATCAGAAGCACAGATACGCAGTATTTT. It specifies CIRSTDTQYF.

The chain has TRBV10-3 and TRBJ2-7; weak D call: TRBD2 (7 bases). This CDR3 is built from 16 residues. Germline CDR1 ENHRY, CDR2 SYGVKD. Trimming pared 3 bases from V and 3 bases from J, leaving 18 bases between. Here the CDR3 DNA reads TGTGCCATCAGTGACACTAGTAGGCGGGGGCACTACGAGCAGTACTTC. Its protein is CAISDTSRRGHYEQYF.

The rearrangement uses TRBV11-2 and TRBJ2-5; 10 bases fit TRBD2. Germline V CDR1 and CDR2: SGHAT, FQNNGV. V shed 1 base and J 0 bases; nucleotides not matched to a gene: 11. The CDR3 consists of 19 residues. In DNA, the CDR3 is TGTGCCAGCAGCTTAGTAGTAGCGGGGGGAGGGCGGTACCAAGAGACCCAGTACTTC. Translating gives CASSLVVAGGGRYQETQYF.

The chain recombines TRBV5-1 with TRBJ1-3; D gene ambiguous. The V end lost 0 bases, the J end lost 2 bases, and 9 bases lay between the germline ends. The CDR3 covers 15 residues. The germline CDR1 and CDR2 sequences are SGHRS and YFSETQ. CDR3 region: CASSLDSGTGNTIYF. In DNA form, the CDR3 reads TGCGCCAGCAGCTTGGACTCGGGGACTGGAAACACCATATATTTT.

The DNA of the CDR3 is TGCGCCAGCAGAGCAGGGGGCGTTAACACCGGGGAGCTGTTTTTT. Its translation is CASRAGGVNTGELFF. The chain joins TRBV5-1 to TRBJ2-2; 8 bases agree with TRBD1. V was pared by 5 bases and J by 2 bases, with 5 bases of the junction left unmatched. Germline loops: CDR1 SGHRS, CDR2 YFSETQ. The CDR3 loop spans 15 amino acids.